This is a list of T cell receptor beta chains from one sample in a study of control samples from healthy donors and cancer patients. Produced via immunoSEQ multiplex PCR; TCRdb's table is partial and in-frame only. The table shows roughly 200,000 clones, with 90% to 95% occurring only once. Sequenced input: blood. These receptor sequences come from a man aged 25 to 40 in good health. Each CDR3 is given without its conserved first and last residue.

ASSLEQGNEQF	TRBV11-3	TRBJ2-1
ASSPLAGGGTDTQY	TRBV10-2	TRBJ2-3
ATSFSGDTEAF	TRBV24-1	TRBJ1-1
ASTITTGELF	TRBV2	TRBJ2-2
ASSAGRTAPYEQY	TRBV10-1	TRBJ2-7
ASSTRQGTDTQY	TRBV18	TRBJ2-3
ASSIGQNTGELF	TRBV19	TRBJ2-2
ASSEAVYSRQPQH	TRBV2	TRBJ1-5
ASSEDEVLLGIQY	TRBV6-1	TRBJ2-4
ATSDRDQAGNQPQH	TRBV24-1	TRBJ1-5